This T cell receptor (beta chain) was captured in a study of response to subunit inactivated influenza vaccine (dated by TCRdb to 2017 to 2018). Regarding the complete study: Deep quantitative T cell receptor repertoire profiling was used in the study to track responses to a trivalent subunit inactivated influenza vaccine. Overall study results and their limits: The authors proposed that each seasonal influenza vaccination may bring in only a limited number of new T cells.

The library was prepared using RT-PCR. Data came from an Illumina HiSeq 2500. TCRdb trimmed the raw reads at Q25, called clones with MiXCR and kept productive beta chains. All rows with the same CDR3 protein become a single entry with the most common DNA and genes. In this sample the table shows about 520,000 distinct CDR3 sequences, less than 30% of which occur a single time. Of the sample, about 1.9% is held by the ten largest clones. A remark on this clonotype: Its cognate antigen has yet to be identified. Base-call qualities are not available, and no considerably larger clone is one nucleotide away.

V has 7 bases trimmed and J has 4 bases trimmed; junction bases matching no gene number 4. As encoded in the germline V gene (reference sequence), CDR1 is DFQATT while CDR2 is SNEGSKA. The CDR3, cysteine through phenylalanine, is 13 amino acids long. This entry keeps only the CDR3 DNA: 39 bases, framed from base 1. The receptor was derived from a man between 50 and 59 years old who received an inactivated influenza vaccine. Donor details come from another sample of the same person, matched by shared clones. In this chain, TRBV20-1 is recombined with TRBJ2-7; 13 bases in between match TRBD2. Sequencing was performed on CD4+ T cells sorted from PBMCs, taken about 5 days after vaccination. The CDR3 region reads CSGRTSGRYEQYF. The nucleotide sequence is given as TGCAGTGGCAGGACTAGCGGGAGATACGAGCAGTACTTC.